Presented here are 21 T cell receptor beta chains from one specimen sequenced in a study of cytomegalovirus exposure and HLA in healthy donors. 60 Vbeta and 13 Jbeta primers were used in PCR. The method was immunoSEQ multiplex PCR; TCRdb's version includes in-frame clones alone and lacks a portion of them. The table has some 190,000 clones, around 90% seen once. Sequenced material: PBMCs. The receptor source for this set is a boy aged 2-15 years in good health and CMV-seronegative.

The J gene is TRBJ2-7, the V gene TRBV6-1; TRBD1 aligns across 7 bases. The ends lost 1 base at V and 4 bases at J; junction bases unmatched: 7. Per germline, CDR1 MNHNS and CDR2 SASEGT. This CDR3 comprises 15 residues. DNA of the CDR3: TGTGCCAGCAGTGAAGGTCGATGGGACAGATACGAGCAGTACTTC. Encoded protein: CASSEGRWDRYEQYF.

CDR3 bases: TGTGCCTGGGACCACCGGGACAGGTTAATCAATCAGCCCCAGCATTTT. Encoded protein: CAWDHRDRLINQPQHF. The V call is TRBV30, the J call TRBJ1-5; 8 bases fit TRBD1. CDR3 length equals 16 residues. Per the germline V gene, CDR1 is GTSNPN and CDR2 is SVGIG (reference sequence). Unmatched junction bases numbered 12, after V lost 5 bases and J lost 3 bases.

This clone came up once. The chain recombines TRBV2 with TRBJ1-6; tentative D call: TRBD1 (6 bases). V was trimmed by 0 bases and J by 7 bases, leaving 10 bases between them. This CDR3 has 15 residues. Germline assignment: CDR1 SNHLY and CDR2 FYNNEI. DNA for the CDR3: TGTGCCAGCAGTGAAGCACAGGGCGAGAATTCACCCCTCCACTTT. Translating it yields CASSEAQGENSPLHF.

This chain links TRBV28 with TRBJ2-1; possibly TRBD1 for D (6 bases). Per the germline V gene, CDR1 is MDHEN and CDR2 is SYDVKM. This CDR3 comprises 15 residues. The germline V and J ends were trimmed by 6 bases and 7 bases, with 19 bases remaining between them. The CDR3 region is CASRRTTGYINEQFF. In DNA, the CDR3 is TGTGCCAGCAGGCGGACGACAGGATACATAAATGAGCAGTTCTTC.

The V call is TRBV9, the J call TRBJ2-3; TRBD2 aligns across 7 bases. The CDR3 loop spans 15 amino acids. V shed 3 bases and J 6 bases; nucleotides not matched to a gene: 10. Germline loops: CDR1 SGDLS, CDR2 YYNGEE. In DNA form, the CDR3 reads TGTGCCAGCAGCGCGAGTCCCAACGGGGGGGATACGCAGTATTTT. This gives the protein CASSASPNGGDTQYF.

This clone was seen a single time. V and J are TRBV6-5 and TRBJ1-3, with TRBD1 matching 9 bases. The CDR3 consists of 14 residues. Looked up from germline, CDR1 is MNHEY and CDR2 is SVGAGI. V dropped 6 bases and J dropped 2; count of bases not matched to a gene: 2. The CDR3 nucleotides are TGTGCCAGCAGCCGGACAGGGGCTGGAAACACCATATATTTT. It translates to CASSRTGAGNTIYF.

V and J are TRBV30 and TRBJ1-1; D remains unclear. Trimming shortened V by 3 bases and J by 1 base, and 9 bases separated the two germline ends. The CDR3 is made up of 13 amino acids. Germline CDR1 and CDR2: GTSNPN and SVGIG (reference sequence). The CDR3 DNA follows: TGTGCCTGGAGGTGGACTGGGAACACTGAAGCTTTCTTT. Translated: CAWRWTGNTEAFF.

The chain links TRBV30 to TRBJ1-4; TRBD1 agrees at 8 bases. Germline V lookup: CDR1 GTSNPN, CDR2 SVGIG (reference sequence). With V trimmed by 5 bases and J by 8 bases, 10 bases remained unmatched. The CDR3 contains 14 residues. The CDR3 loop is CAWGNGQGGEKLFF. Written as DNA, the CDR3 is TGTGCCTGGGGCAACGGACAGGGAGGCGAAAAACTGTTTTTT.

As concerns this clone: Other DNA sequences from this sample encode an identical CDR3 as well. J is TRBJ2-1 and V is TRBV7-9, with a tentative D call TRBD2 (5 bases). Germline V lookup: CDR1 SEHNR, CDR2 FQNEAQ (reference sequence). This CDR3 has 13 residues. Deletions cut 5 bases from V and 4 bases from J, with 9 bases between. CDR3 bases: TGTGCCAGCAGCCCGCCGGGATACAATGAGCAGTTCTTC. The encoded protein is CASSPPGYNEQFF.

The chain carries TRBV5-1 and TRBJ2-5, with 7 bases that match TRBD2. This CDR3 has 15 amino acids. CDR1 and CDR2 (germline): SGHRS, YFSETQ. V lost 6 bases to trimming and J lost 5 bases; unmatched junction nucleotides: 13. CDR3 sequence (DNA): TGCGCCAGCAACCTATACGGGGGAGGGGAGGAGACCCAGTACTTC. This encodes CASNLYGGGEETQYF.

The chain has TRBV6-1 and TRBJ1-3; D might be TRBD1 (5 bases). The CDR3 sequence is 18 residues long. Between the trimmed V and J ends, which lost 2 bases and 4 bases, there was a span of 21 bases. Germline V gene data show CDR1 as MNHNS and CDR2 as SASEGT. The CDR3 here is CASSERGQELLKGNTIYF. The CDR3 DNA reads TGTGCCAGCAGTGAAAGGGGTCAGGAGCTTCTGAAAGGAAACACCATATATTTT.

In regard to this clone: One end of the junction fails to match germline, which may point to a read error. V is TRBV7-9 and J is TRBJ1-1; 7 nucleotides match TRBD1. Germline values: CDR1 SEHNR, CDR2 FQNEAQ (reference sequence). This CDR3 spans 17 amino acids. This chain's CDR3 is CSSSPPLAPGGYTEAFF. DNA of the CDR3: TGTTCCAGCAGCCCCCCCCTCGCGCCAGGGGGGTACACTGAAGCTTTCTTT.

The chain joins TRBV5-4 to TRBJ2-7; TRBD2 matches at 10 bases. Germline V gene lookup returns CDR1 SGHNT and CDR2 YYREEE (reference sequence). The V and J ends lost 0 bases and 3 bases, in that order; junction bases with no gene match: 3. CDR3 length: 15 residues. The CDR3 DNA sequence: TGTGCCAGCAGCTTGGTTGCTAGCGGGAGCTACGAGCAGTACTTC. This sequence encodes CASSLVASGSYEQYF.

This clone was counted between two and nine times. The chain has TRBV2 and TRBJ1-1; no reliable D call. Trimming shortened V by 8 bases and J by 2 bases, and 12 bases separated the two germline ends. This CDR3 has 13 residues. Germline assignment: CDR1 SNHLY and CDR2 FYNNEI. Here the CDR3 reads CASRYRGNTEAFF. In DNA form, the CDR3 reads TGTGCCAGCCGTTACCGCGGAAACACTGAAGCTTTCTTT. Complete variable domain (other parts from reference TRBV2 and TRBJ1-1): EPEVTQTPSHQVTQMGQEVILRCVPISNHLYFYWYRQILGQKVEFLVSFYNNEISEKSEIFDDQFSVERPDGSNFTLKIRSTKLEDSAMYFCASRYRGNTEAFFGQGTRLTVV.

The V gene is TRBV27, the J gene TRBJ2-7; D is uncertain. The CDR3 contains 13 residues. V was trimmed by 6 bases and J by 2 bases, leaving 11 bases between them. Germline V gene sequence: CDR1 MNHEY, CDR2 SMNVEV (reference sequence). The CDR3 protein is CASSASVTYEQYF. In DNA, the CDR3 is TGTGCCAGCAGCGCCTCGGTGACCTACGAGCAGTACTTC.

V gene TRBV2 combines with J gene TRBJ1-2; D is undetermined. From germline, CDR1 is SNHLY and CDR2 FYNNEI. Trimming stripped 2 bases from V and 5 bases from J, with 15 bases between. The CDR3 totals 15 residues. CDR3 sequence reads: CASSETARQWYGYTF. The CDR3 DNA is TGTGCCAGCAGTGAAACTGCGCGGCAGTGGTATGGCTACACCTTC. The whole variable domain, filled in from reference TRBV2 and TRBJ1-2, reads EPEVTQTPSHQVTQMGQEVILRCVPISNHLYFYWYRQILGQKVEFLVSFYNNEISEKSEIFDDQFSVERPDGSNFTLKIRSTKLEDSAMYFCASSETARQWYGYTFGSGTRLTVV.

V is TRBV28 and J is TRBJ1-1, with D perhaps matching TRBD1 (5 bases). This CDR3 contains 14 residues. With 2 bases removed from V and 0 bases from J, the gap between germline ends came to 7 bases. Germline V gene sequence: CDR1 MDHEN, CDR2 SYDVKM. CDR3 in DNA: TGTGCCAGCAGTTTACAGGGCATGAACACTGAAGCTTTCTTT. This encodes CASSLQGMNTEAFF.

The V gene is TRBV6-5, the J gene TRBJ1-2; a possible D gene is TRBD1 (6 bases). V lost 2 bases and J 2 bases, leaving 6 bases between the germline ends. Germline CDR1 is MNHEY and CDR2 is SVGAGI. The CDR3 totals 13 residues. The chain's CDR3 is CASSYTGNYGYTF. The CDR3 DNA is TGTGCCAGCAGTTACACAGGGAACTATGGCTACACCTTC.

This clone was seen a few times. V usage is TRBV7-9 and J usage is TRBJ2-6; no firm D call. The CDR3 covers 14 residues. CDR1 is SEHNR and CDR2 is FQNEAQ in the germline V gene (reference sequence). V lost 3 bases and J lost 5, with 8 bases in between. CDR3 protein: CASSFGSRANVLTF. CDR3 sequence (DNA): TGTGCCAGCAGCTTCGGGTCGAGGGCCAACGTCCTGACTTTC. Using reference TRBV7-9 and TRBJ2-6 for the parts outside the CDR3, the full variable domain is DTGVSQNPRHKITKRGQNVTFRCDPISEHNRLYWYRQTLGQGPEFLTYFQNEAQLEKSRLLSDRFSAERPKGSFSTLEIQRTEQGDSAMYLCASSFGSRANVLTFGAGSRLTVL.

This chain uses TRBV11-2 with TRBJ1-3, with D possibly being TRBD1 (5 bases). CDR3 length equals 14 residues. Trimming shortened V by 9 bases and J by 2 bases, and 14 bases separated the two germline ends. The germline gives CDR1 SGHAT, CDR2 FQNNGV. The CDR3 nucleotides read TGTGCCAGTACTCAGCGGGACCCTGGAAACACCATATATTTT. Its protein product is CASTQRDPGNTIYF.

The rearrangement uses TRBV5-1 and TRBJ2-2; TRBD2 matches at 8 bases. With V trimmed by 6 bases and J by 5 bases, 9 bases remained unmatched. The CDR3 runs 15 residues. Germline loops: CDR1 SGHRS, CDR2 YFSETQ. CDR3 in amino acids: CASTGGGSATGELFF. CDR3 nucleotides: TGCGCCAGCACCGGGGGGGGCTCCGCGACCGGGGAGCTGTTTTTT.